These T cell receptor beta chains were read from a single sample in a study of CD8 T cells in Susac syndrome. TCRdb called the immunoSEQ multiplex PCR reads again in MiXCR, with one record for every CDR3 protein. The sample lists around 190,000 distinct CDR3 sequences; 90% to 95% were seen once. Material for sequencing was CD4+ T cells from PBMCs. These receptors originate from a human donor in good health. The CDR3 runs from the conserved cysteine through the conserved F or W. The D gene is left open where the match is weak. The size field is filled for only some rows; it gives once, few, many or a size class.

J: TRBJ1-4
size: -
D: TRBD1
V: TRBV7-9
DNA: TGTGCCAGCAGCACGAACAGGGGGATCAATGAAAAACTGTTTTTT
CDR3: CASSTNRGINEKLFF

J: TRBJ1-6
size: once
D: -
V: TRBV12-3/TRBV12-4
DNA: TGTGCCAGCAGCACCCCCGGGGATTCACCCCTCCACTTT
CDR3: CASSTPGDSPLHF

J: TRBJ2-4
size: -
D: TRBD1
V: TRBV9
DNA: TGTGCCAGCAGCGTAGTGGGACAGGGTAACATTCAGTACTTC
CDR3: CASSVVGQGNIQYF

J: TRBJ2-3
size: -
D: TRBD2
V: TRBV12-3/TRBV12-4
DNA: TGTGCCAGCAGTTTAGCTAGCGGGGGATCCGATACGCAGTATTTT
CDR3: CASSLASGGSDTQYF

J: TRBJ2-3
size: -
D: -
V: TRBV7-3
DNA: TGTGCCAGCAGCCCGGTCCGGGCTAGCACAGATACGCAGTATTTT
CDR3: CASSPVRASTDTQYF

J: TRBJ2-1
size: -
D: TRBD2
V: TRBV3-1
DNA: TGTGCCAGCAGCCAAGGGACTAGCGGGGGAGAGCAGTTCTTC
CDR3: CASSQGTSGGEQFF

J: TRBJ1-5
size: -
D: -
V: TRBV19
DNA: TGTGCCAGTAGTGTGTCGCCCCAGCATTTT
CDR3: CASSVSPQHF

J: TRBJ2-7
size: -
D: TRBD2
V: TRBV9
DNA: TGTGCCAGCAGCCCGAGGGCGGGCGGGAGCTCCTACGAGCAGTACTTC
CDR3: CASSPRAGGSSYEQYF

J: TRBJ2-3
size: -
D: -
V: TRBV5-4
DNA: TGTGCCAGCAACCCCGGAGGGAGCGGTACGCAGTATTTT
CDR3: CASNPGGSGTQYF

J: TRBJ2-6
size: -
D: -
V: TRBV5-1
DNA: TGCGCCAGCAAAATAGACAGCGTACGCTCTGGGGCCAACGTCCTGACTTTC
CDR3: CASKIDSVRSGANVLTF

J: TRBJ2-1
size: once
D: -
V: TRBV5-1
DNA: TGCGCCAGCACCCTTGGAGGTACGGGTACCAATTACAATGAGCAGTTCTTC
CDR3: CASTLGGTGTNYNEQFF

J: TRBJ1-3
size: -
D: -
V: TRBV20-1
DNA: TGCAGTGCTGTCCGGGACCGCACTGGAAACACCATATATTTT
CDR3: CSAVRDRTGNTIYF

J: TRBJ1-2
size: -
D: TRBD1
V: TRBV6-6
DNA: TGTGCCAGCAGTCCTCAGGGGGCGCGTGGTGGCTACACCTTC
CDR3: CASSPQGARGGYTF

J: TRBJ2-7
size: few
D: -
V: TRBV6-2/TRBV6-3
DNA: TGTGCCAGCAGTCAGTCCTACGAGCAGTACTTC
CDR3: CASSQSYEQYF

J: TRBJ2-7
size: -
D: TRBD1
V: TRBV20-1
DNA: TGCAGTGCTAGTAGACAGGGGGGGAACGAGCAGTACTTC
CDR3: CSASRQGGNEQYF

J: TRBJ2-3
size: -
D: TRBD2
V: TRBV6-4
DNA: TGTGCCAGCAGTGACCCCGCGGGGGGGCAAGATACGCAGTATTTT
CDR3: CASSDPAGGQDTQYF

J: TRBJ2-6
size: -
D: TRBD1
V: TRBV29-1
DNA: TGCAGCGCCGGGACAGGGGTGGCTGGGGCCAACGTCCTGACTTTC
CDR3: CSAGTGVAGANVLTF

J: TRBJ1-5
size: once
D: -
V: TRBV6-6
DNA: TGTGCCAGCAGTTACTCTCGGGGGCTCGGGCAGCCCCAGCATTTT
CDR3: CASSYSRGLGQPQHF

J: TRBJ1-1
size: -
D: -
V: TRBV7-9
DNA: TGTGCCAGCAGCTCACGGGGGGGCGTGAACACTGAAGCTTTCTTT
CDR3: CASSSRGGVNTEAFF

J: TRBJ2-5
size: few
D: -
V: TRBV12-3/TRBV12-4
DNA: TGTGCCAGCAGTTTAGGCTCGCAAGAGACCCAGTACTTC
CDR3: CASSLGSQETQYF

J: TRBJ2-1
size: -
D: TRBD2
V: TRBV27
DNA: TGTGCCAGCAGTCAACAAGCGGGACTAGCGGGGGGCCATGAGCAGTTCTTC
CDR3: CASSQQAGLAGGHEQFF

J: TRBJ1-4
size: -
D: -
V: TRBV24-1
DNA: TGTGCCACCAGTGATTCCGGTGGAAATGAAAAACTGTTTTTT
CDR3: CATSDSGGNEKLFF

J: TRBJ1-5
size: -
D: -
V: TRBV19
DNA: TGTGCCAGTAGCCAGAGGGGAGTCAGCAATCAGCCCCAGCATTTT
CDR3: CASSQRGVSNQPQHF

J: TRBJ2-3
size: -
D: TRBD2
V: TRBV6-2/TRBV6-3
DNA: TGTGCCAGCCTCAACCCCAGCGGGGGGGCTGCAGATACGCAGTATTTT
CDR3: CASLNPSGGAADTQYF

J: TRBJ1-2
size: -
D: TRBD1
V: TRBV6-1
DNA: TGTGCCAGCAGACTAACCGGGACAGGGCGGACCTATGGCTACACCTTC
CDR3: CASRLTGTGRTYGYTF

J: TRBJ1-4
size: -
D: -
V: TRBV23-1
DNA: TGCGCCAGCAGTCCCCCGGTTGGTAATGAAAAACTGTTTTTT
CDR3: CASSPPVGNEKLFF

J: TRBJ2-5
size: once
D: -
V: TRBV7-2
DNA: TGTGCCAGCAGCTTAGCGACTAGGGCCGATGGGACCCAGTACTTC
CDR3: CASSLATRADGTQYF

J: TRBJ1-3
size: -
D: -
V: TRBV20-1
DNA: TGCAGTGCTAGAGATCTACCGGGGGGCGGAAACACCATATATTTT
CDR3: CSARDLPGGGNTIYF

J: TRBJ1-1
size: once
D: -
V: TRBV9
DNA: TGTGCCAGCAGCGTCGGTGTCAGACAAGTTGAAGCTTTCTTT
CDR3: CASSVGVRQVEAFF

J: TRBJ1-5
size: once
D: TRBD1
V: TRBV5-1
DNA: TGCGCCAGCAGCGCCGGGACAGGGGATGACCAGCCCCAGCATTTT
CDR3: CASSAGTGDDQPQHF

J: TRBJ1-2
size: -
D: TRBD1
V: TRBV15
DNA: TGTGCCACCAGCCCTGCGATCGGACAGGGGAATGGCTACACCTTC
CDR3: CATSPAIGQGNGYTF

J: TRBJ1-3
size: -
D: TRBD1
V: TRBV7-2
DNA: TGTGCCAGCAGCTTTACAGGGGCTGGAAACACCATATATTTT
CDR3: CASSFTGAGNTIYF

J: TRBJ2-1
size: -
D: -
V: TRBV11-3
DNA: TGTGCCAGCAGCTTACAGGGGCTGGATGAGCAGTTCTTC
CDR3: CASSLQGLDEQFF

J: TRBJ1-1
size: -
D: TRBD1
V: TRBV29-1
DNA: TGCAGCGTTGCCGGACAGGGGGTCACTGAAGCTTTCTTT
CDR3: CSVAGQGVTEAFF

J: TRBJ1-5
size: -
D: -
V: TRBV19
DNA: TGTGCCAGTAGTATAGTCTCGGGGAATCAGCCCCAGCATTTT
CDR3: CASSIVSGNQPQHF

J: TRBJ1-4
size: -
D: -
V: TRBV28
DNA: TGTGCCAGCAGTTTGACTGTTAGCAGGGAAAAACTGTTTTTT
CDR3: CASSLTVSREKLFF

J: TRBJ1-2
size: -
D: -
V: TRBV7-9
DNA: TGTGCCAGCAGCCTCGGCGGGACACGGGCTTATGGCTACACCTTC
CDR3: CASSLGGTRAYGYTF